This entry lists 16 T cell receptor beta chains sequenced from one sample in a study of blood T cell repertoires in COVID-19. Sequenced by immunoSEQ multiplex PCR; TCRdb stores in-frame clones only, minus some. This sample has about 250,000 clones, with around 80% found just once. Source material: PBMCs or T cells enriched from blood (not recorded which). The receptors stem from a man in his forties or fifties who had been exposed to COVID-19.

The J gene is TRBJ2-1, the V gene TRBV4-1, with 7 positions matching TRBD1. V lost 0 bases, J lost 12 bases, and 5 bases stayed unmatched. This CDR3 has 13 residues. Germline values: CDR1 MGHRA, CDR2 YSYEKL. In nucleotides, the CDR3 is TGCGCCAGCAGCCAAGACCCGGGACAGAGGCAGTTCTTC. Translated: CASSQDPGQRQFF.

The V and J genes are TRBV24-1 and TRBJ1-1; weak D call: TRBD1 (5 bases). Trimming stripped 7 bases from V and 0 bases from J, with 11 bases between. CDR3 length: 14 amino acids. CDR1 and CDR2 (germline): KGHDR, SFDVKD. In DNA, the CDR3 is TGTGCCACCAGAGGGGTTGGGATGAACACTGAAGCTTTCTTT. This codes for CATRGVGMNTEAFF.

The chain has TRBV5-5 and TRBJ2-5, with D tentatively TRBD1 (5 bases). The V end was cut by 6 bases, the J end by 4 bases, with 22 bases between. Germline V gene data show CDR1 as SGHKS and CDR2 as YYEKEE (reference sequence). This CDR3 comprises 16 residues. CDR3 sequence (DNA): TGTGCCAGCACCCTCGACCCCAGGGTCGGGCTAGAGACCCAGTACTTC. This sequence encodes CASTLDPRVGLETQYF.

The chain carries TRBV30 and TRBJ2-2, with D possibly TRBD1 on 5 matching bases. Germline V CDR1 and CDR2: GTSNPN, SVGIG (reference sequence). V was clipped by 3 bases and J by 4 bases, with 18 bases between them. The CDR3 consists of 16 residues. CDR3 sequence reads: CAWRGGYGRGTGELFF. CDR3 DNA: TGTGCCTGGAGGGGTGGATATGGAAGGGGCACCGGGGAGCTGTTTTTT. Filled out from reference TRBV30 and TRBJ2-2, the complete variable domain reads SQTIHQWPATLVQPVGSPLSLECTVEGTSNPNLYWYRQAAGRGLQLLFYSVGIGQISSEVPQNLSASRPQDRQFILSSKKLLLSDSGFYLCAWRGGYGRGTGELFFGEGSRLTVL.

This clone has more than one count but fewer than ten. The chain links TRBV7-9 to TRBJ1-1; 7 bases align to TRBD1. Trimming removed 5 bases from V and 2 bases from J; junction bases left unmatched: 5. The CDR3 is made up of 14 amino acids. CDR1 and CDR2 from the germline V gene are SEHNR and FQNEAQ (reference sequence). Here the CDR3 DNA reads TGTGCCAGCAGCGTACAGGGGAGTAACACTGAAGCTTTCTTT. It encodes CASSVQGSNTEAFF. The variable domain in full, completed from reference TRBV7-9 and TRBJ1-1, reads DTGVSQNPRHKITKRGQNVTFRCDPISEHNRLYWYRQTLGQGPEFLTYFQNEAQLEKSRLLSDRFSAERPKGSFSTLEIQRTEQGDSAMYLCASSVQGSNTEAFFGQGTRLTVV.

This chain uses TRBV4-2 with TRBJ2-1; 13 bases map to TRBD2. The CDR3 extends over 15 amino acids. Germline V lookup: CDR1 LGHNA, CDR2 YNFKEQ. J gave up 5 bases and V 4 bases, and 2 bases lay outside the gene matches. CDR3 loop: CASSPGTSGNNEQFF. CDR3 bases: TGTGCCAGCAGCCCCGGGACTAGCGGGAACAATGAGCAGTTCTTC.

The gene calls are TRBV7-9 and TRBJ2-7; possibly TRBD1 for D (6 bases). Germline loops: CDR1 SEHNR, CDR2 FQNEAQ (reference sequence). Trimming cost V 8 bases and J 4 bases, with 9 bases left between them. The CDR3 length is 11 residues. CDR3 coding DNA: TGTGCCAGCCGAGGGGGTTACGAGCAGTACTTC. This translates into CASRGGYEQYF.

The rearrangement joins TRBV5-1 to TRBJ1-6; maybe TRBD1 (6 bases). Trimming took off 5 bases at V and 7 bases at J, with 13 bases between the two ends. The CDR3 spans 14 residues. The germline gives CDR1 SGHRS, CDR2 YFSETQ. CDR3 coding DNA: TGCGCCAGCAGTACGGGGGGCCTGAATTCACCCCTCCACTTT. Protein sequence: CASSTGGLNSPLHF.

This clone was seen only a few times. This CDR3 is also generated by other DNA sequences in the sample. This chain uses TRBV18 with TRBJ1-1; D remains unclear. This CDR3 is 13 amino acids long. Trimming shortened V by 2 bases and J by 2 bases, and 6 bases separated the two germline ends. Germline loops: CDR1 KGHSH, CDR2 LQKENI. The CDR3 DNA sequence: TGTGCCAGCTCACCATTAGAAAACACTGAAGCTTTCTTT. As protein: CASSPLENTEAFF.

The chain couples TRBV5-1 to TRBJ2-1; a weak D match, TRBD1 (6 bases). Trimming removed 4 bases at V and 7 bases at J, with 18 bases between. The CDR3 has 15 residues. In germline, CDR1 is SGHRS, CDR2 YFSETQ. The CDR3 here is CASSPANWGRNEQFF. The CDR3 nucleotides are TGCGCCAGCAGCCCGGCAAATTGGGGGCGAAATGAGCAGTTCTTC.

CDR3 coding DNA: TGTGCCAGCAGCTATCTAGCGGGAGATAGAGTCGAGCAGTACTTC. As protein: CASSYLAGDRVEQYF. The chain has TRBV6-5 and TRBJ2-7; TRBD2 agrees at 10 bases. The V and J ends lost 6 bases and 6 bases, in that order; junction bases with no gene match: 11. Looked up from germline, CDR1 is MNHEY and CDR2 is SVGAGI. The CDR3 has 15 residues.

The chain has TRBV28 and TRBJ1-1, with a tentative D call TRBD1 (5 bases). The germline gives CDR1 MDHEN, CDR2 SYDVKM. CDR3 size: 13 residues. CDR3 DNA: TGTGCGGTGGGGGGTGTGGGCTCCGCTGAAGCTTTCTTT. The encoded protein is CAVGGVGSAEAFF.

This chain uses TRBV10-3 with TRBJ1-2, with D maybe TRBD1 (6 bases). Germline assignment: CDR1 ENHRY and CDR2 SYGVKD. The CDR3 length is 15 residues. With 2 bases removed from V and 1 base from J, the gap between germline ends came to 11 bases. CDR3 region: CAISEPGTFNYGYTF. The CDR3 nucleotides are TGTGCCATCAGTGAGCCTGGGACATTTAACTATGGCTACACCTTC.

This chain uses TRBV24-1 with TRBJ2-2; D not certain. The CDR3 has 12 amino acids. V was trimmed by 8 bases and J by 4 bases, leaving 7 bases between them. CDR1 KGHDR and CDR2 SFDVKD come from the germline V gene. The CDR3: CATKTPTGELFF. As DNA, the CDR3 is TGTGCCACCAAAACTCCCACCGGGGAGCTGTTTTTT.

As to this clone: Other DNA variants within this sample encode the same CDR3. The chain employs TRBV19 and TRBJ2-7, with 9 bases that match TRBD1. The CDR3 consists of 15 residues. The V segment lost 1 base and the J segment 4 bases; nucleotides outside the gene matches: 5. Germline lookup yields CDR1 LNHDA and CDR2 SQIVND (reference sequence). The chain's CDR3 is CASSIGGTGPYEQYF. CDR3 in DNA: TGTGCCAGTAGTATAGGAGGGACAGGGCCTTACGAGCAGTACTTC.

This clone was seen a handful of times. The chain combines TRBV7-8 with TRBJ2-2, with 7 bases that match TRBD2. The CDR3 runs 15 residues. Losses at the gene ends were 1 base for V and 7 bases for J; bases not matched to a gene: 6. CDR1 is SGHVS, CDR2 FQNEAQ, per germline. CDR3 in amino acids: CASSLGAGLGGELFF. The DNA of the CDR3 is TGTGCCAGCAGCTTAGGAGCGGGACTGGGCGGGGAGCTGTTTTTT.